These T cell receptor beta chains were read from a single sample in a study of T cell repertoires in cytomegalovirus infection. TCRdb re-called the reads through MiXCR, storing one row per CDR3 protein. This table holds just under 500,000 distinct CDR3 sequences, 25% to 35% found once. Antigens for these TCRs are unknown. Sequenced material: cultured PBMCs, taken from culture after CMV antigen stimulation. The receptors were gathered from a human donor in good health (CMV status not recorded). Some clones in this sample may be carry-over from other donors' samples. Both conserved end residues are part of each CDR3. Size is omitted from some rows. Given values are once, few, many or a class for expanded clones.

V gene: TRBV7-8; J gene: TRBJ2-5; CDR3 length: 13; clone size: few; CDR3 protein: CASSPGQRETQYF
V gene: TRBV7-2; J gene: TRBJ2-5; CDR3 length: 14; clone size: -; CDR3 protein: CASSLAGGTETQYF
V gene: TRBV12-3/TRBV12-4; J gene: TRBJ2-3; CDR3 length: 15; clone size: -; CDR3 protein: CASSSGAVWTDTQYF
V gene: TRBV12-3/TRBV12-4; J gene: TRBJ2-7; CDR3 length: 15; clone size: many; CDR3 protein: CASSSYSGRTGEQYF
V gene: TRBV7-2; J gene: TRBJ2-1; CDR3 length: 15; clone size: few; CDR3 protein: CASSLEGTLFDEQFF
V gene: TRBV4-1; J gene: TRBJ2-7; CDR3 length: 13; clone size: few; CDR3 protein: CASSQEIAGIRYF
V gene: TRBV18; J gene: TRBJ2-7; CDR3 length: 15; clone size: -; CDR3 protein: CASSPTSGRGREQYF
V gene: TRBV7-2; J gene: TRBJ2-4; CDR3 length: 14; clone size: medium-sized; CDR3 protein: CASRSAGPQNIQYF
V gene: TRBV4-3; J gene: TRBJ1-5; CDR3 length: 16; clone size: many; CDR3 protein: CASSQEADFSNQPQHF
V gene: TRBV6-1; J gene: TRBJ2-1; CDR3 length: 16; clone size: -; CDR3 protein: CASSVDGTGDFNEQFF
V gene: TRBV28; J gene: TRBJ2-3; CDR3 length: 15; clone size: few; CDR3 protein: CASSLRRVRADTQYF
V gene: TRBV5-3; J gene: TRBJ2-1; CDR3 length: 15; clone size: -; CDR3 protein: CASSPKGTTSDEQFF
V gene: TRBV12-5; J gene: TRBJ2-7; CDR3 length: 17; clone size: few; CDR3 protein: CASGIKLKRGNSYEQYF
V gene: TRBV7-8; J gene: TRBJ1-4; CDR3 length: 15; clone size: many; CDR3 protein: CASSLGTGENEKLFF
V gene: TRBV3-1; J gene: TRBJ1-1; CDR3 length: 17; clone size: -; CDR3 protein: CASSQASWEGRRTEAFF
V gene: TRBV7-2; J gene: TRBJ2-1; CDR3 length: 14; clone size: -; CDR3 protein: CASSLGDLGNEQFF
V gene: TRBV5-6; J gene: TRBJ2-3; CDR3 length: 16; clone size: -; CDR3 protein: CASSQLDWRTTDTQYF
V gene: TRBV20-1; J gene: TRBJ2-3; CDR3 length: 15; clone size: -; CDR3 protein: CSARKRGSRTDTQYF
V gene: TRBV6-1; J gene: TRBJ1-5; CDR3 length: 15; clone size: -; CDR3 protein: CASRGDRGSNQPQHF
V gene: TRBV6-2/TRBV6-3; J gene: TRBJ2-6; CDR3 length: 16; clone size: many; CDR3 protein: CASSYLTGTGANVLTF
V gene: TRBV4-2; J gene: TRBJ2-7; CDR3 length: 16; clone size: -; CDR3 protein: CASSQATGTSNYEQYF
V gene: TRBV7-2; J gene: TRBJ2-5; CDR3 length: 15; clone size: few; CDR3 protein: CASSLDLGQVETQYF
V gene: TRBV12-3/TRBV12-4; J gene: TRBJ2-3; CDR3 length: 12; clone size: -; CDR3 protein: CASSPKRDTQYF
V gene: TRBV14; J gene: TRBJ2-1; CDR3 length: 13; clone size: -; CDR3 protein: CASSTQGYNEQFF
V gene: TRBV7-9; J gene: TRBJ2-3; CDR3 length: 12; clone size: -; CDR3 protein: CASSGPGDTQYF
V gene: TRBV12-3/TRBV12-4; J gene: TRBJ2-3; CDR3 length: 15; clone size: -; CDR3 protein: CASLQDIDLTDTQYF
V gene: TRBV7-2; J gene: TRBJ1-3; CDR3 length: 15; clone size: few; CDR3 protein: CASSLGPDSGNTIYF
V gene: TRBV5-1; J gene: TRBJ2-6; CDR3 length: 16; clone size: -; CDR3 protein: CASSTGSGTGANVLTF
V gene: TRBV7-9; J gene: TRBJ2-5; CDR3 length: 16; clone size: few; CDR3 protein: CASSPTSGSLRETQYF
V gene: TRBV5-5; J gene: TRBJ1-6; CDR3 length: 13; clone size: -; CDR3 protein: CASSLAEASPLHF
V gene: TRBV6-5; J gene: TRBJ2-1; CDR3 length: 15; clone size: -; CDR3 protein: CASSYPAVGDNEQFF
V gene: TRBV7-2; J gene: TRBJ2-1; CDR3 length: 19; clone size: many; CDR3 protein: CASSYLLTYGTSGHNEQFF
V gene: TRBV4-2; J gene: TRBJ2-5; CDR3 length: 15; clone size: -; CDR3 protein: CASSQVGTGVNPQYF
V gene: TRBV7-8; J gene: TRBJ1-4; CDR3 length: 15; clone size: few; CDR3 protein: CASSRGQGAQEKLFF
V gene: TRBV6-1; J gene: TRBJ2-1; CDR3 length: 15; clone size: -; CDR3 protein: CASSASRSSYNEQFF
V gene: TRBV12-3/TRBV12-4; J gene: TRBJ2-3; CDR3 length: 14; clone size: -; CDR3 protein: CASRRGGGTDTQYF
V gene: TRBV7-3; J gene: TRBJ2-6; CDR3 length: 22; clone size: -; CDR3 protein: CASSPWEGAHSAGKDGANVLTF
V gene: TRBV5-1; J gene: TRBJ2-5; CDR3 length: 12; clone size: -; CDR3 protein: CASSFFSETQYF
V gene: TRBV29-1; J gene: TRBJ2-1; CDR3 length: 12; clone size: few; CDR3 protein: CSVGLLYNEQFF
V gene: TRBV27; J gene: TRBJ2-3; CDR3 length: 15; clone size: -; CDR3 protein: CASSIAGLAGDTQYF
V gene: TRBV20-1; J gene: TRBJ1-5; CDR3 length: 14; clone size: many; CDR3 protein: CSAGIGQEYQPQHF
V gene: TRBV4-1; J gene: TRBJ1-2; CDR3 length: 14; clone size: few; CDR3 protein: CASSLPGQGNGYTF
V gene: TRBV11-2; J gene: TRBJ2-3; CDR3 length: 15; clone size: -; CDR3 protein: CASSPTRAWSDTQYF
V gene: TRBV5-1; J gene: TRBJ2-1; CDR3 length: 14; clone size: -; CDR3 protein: CASRDTSSYNEQFF
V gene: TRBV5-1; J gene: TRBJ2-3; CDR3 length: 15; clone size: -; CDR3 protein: CASSLNDRETDTQYF